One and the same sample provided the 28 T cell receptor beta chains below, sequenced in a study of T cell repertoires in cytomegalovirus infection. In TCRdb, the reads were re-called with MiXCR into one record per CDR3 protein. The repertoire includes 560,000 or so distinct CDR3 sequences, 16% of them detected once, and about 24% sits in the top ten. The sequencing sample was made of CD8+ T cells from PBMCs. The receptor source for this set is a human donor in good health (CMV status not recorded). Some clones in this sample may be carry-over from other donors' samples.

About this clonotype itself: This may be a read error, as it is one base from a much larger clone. CDR3 protein: CASRAGTGNTEAFF. As DNA, the CDR3 is TGTGCCAGCAGAGCCGGGACAGGGAACACTGAAGCTTTCTTT. The chain is built from TRBV28 and TRBJ1-1; 8 bases map to TRBD1. V lost 6 bases and J lost 1; bases outside the gene matches: 4. Germline V gives CDR1 MDHEN, CDR2 SYDVKM. The CDR3 loop spans 14 amino acids.

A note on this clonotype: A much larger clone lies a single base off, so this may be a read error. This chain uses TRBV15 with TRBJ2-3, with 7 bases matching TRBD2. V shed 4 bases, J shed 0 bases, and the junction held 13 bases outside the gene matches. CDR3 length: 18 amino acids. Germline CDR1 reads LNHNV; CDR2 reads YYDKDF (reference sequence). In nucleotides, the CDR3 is TGTGCCACCAGCAACCGGGACTACAAATCACTTAGCACAGATACGCAGTATTTT. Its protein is CATSNRDYKSLSTDTQYF.

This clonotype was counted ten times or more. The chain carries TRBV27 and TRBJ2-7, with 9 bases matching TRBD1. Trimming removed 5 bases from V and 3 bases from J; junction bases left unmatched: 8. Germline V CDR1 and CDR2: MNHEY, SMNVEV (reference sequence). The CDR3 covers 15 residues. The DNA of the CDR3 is TGTGCCAGCAGTGCCCAGGGACAGGGCTTCTACGAGCAGTACTTC. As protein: CASSAQGQGFYEQYF.

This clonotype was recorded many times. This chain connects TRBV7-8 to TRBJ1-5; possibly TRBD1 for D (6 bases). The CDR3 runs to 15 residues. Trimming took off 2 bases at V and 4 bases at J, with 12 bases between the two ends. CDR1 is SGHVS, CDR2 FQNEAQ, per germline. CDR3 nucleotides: TGTGCCAGCAGCTTAAGTGGGGGCGTTAATCAGCCCCAGCATTTT. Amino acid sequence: CASSLSGGVNQPQHF.

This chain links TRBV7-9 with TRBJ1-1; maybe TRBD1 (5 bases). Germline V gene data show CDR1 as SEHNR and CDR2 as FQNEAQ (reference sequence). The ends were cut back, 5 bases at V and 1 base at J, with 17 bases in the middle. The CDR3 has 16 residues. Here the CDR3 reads CASSPPSGTPNTEAFF. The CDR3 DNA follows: TGTGCCAGCAGCCCCCCCTCCGGGACGCCGAACACTGAAGCTTTCTTT.

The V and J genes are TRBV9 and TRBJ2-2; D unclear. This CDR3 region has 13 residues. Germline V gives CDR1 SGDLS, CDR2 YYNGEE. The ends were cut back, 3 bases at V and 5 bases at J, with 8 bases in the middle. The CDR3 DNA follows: TGTGCCAGCAGCGCTCAGTGGACCGGGGAGCTGTTTTTT. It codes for CASSAQWTGELFF. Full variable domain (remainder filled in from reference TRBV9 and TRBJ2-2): DSGVTQTPKHLITATGQRVTLRCSPRSGDLSVYWYQQSLDQGLQFLIQYYNGEERAKGNILERFSAQQFPDLHSELNLSSLELGDSALYFCASSAQWTGELFFGEGSRLTVL.

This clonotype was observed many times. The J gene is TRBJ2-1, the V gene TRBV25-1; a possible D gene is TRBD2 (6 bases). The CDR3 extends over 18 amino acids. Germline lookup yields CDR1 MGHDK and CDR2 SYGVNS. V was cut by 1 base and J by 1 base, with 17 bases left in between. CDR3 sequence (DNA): TGTGCCAGCAGTGAATTCCCCCCAACGAGCGGGTCCTACAATGAGCAGTTCTTC. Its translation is CASSEFPPTSGSYNEQFF. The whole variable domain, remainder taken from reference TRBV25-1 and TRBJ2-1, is EADIYQTPRYLVIGTGKKITLECSQTMGHDKMYWYQQDPGMELHLIHYSYGVNSTEKGDLSSESTVSRIRTEHFPLTLESARPSHTSQYLCASSEFPPTSGSYNEQFFGPGTRLTVL.

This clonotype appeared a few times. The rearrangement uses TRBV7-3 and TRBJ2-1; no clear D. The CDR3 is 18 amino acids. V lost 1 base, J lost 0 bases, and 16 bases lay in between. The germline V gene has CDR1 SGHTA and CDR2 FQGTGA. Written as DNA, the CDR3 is TGTGCCAGCAGCTTAAGGCCAGCCGGCCCGAGCTCCTACAATGAGCAGTTCTTC. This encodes CASSLRPAGPSSYNEQFF.

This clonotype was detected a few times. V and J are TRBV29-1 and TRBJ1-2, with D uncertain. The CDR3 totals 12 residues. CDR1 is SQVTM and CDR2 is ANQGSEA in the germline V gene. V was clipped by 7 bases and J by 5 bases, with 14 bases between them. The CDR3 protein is CSALTEVYGYTF. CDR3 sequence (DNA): TGCAGCGCCCTCACAGAGGTATATGGCTACACCTTC.

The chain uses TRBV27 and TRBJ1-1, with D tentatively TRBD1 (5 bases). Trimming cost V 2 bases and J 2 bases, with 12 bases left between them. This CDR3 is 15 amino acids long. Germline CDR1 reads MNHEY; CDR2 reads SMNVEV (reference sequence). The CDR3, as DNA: TGTGCCAGCAGTTTAAGCGGGGCGGAAAACACTGAAGCTTTCTTT. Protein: CASSLSGAENTEAFF.

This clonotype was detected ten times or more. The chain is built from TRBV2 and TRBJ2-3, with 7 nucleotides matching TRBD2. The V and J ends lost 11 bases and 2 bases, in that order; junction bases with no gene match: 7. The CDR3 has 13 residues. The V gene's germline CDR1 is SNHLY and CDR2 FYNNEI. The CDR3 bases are TGTGCCTGTATGAGCGGGGTCACAGATACGCAGTATTTT. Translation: CACMSGVTDTQYF.

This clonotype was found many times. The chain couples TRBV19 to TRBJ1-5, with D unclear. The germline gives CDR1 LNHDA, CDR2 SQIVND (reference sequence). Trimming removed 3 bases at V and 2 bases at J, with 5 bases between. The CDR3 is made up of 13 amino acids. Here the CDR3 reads CASSITRNQPQHF. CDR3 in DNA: TGTGCCAGTAGTATCACTCGCAATCAGCCCCAGCATTTT.

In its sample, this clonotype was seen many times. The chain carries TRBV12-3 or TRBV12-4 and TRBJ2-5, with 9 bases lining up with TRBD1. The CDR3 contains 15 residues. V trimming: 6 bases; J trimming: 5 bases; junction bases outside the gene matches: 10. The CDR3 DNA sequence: TGTGCCAGCAGCTTAACAGGGGGCTTCAGGGAGACCCAGTACTTC. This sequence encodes CASSLTGGFRETQYF.

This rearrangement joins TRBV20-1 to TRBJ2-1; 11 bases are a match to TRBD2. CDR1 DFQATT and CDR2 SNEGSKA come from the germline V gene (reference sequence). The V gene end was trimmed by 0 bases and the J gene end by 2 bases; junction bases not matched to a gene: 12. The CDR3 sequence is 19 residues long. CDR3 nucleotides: TGCAGTGCTAGAGAGGGGACTAGCGGCCTAAGAGGCCCCTACAATGAGCAGTTCTTC. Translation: CSAREGTSGLRGPYNEQFF.

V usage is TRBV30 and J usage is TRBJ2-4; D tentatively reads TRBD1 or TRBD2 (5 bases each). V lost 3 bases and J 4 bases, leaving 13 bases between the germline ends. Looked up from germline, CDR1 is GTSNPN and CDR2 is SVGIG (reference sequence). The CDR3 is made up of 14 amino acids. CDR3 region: CAWREARAKNIQYF. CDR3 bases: TGTGCCTGGAGGGAGGCCAGGGCTAAAAACATTCAGTACTTC.

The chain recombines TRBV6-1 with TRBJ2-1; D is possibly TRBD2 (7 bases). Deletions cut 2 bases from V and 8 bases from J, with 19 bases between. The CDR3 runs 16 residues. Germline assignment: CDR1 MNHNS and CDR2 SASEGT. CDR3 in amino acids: CASSERGWGGLDEQFF. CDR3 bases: TGTGCCAGCAGTGAACGAGGGTGGGGGGGCCTCGATGAGCAGTTCTTC.

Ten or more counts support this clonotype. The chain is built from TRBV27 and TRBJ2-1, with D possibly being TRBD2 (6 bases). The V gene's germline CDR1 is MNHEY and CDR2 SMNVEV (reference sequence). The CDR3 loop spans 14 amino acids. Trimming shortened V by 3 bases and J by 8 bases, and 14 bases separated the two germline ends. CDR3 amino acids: CASSLVGTLHEQFF. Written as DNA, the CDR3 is TGTGCCAGCAGTTTGGTTGGGACTCTTCATGAGCAGTTCTTC.

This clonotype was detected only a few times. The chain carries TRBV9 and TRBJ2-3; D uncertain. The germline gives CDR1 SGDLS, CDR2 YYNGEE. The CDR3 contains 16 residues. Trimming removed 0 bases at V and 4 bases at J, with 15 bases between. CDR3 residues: CASSVASRAAADTQYF. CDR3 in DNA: TGTGCCAGCAGCGTAGCTTCTCGGGCTGCCGCAGATACGCAGTATTTT. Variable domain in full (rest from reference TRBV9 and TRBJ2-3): DSGVTQTPKHLITATGQRVTLRCSPRSGDLSVYWYQQSLDQGLQFLIQYYNGEERAKGNILERFSAQQFPDLHSELNLSSLELGDSALYFCASSVASRAAADTQYFGPGTRLTVL.

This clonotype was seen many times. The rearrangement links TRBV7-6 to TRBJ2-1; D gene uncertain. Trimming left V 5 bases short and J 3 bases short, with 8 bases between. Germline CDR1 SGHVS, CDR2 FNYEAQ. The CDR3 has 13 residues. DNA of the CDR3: TGTGCCAGCAGCGTCCAACTCTACAATGAGCAGTTCTTC. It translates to CASSVQLYNEQFF.

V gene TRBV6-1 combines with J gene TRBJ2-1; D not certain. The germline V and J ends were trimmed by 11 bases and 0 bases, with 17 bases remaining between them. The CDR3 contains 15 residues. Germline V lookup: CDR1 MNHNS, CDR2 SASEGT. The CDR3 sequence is CAGSPGRSSYNEQFF. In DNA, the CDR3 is TGTGCCGGCTCACCCGGGCGGAGCTCCTACAATGAGCAGTTCTTC.

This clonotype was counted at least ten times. CDR3 amino acids: CASSLEAAGGLETQYF. CDR3 sequence (DNA): TGTGCCAGCAGCTTAGAGGCGGCGGGAGGGTTGGAGACCCAGTACTTC. The J gene is TRBJ2-5, the V gene TRBV7-6; 9 nucleotides match TRBD2. This CDR3 has 16 amino acids. V shed 1 base and J 5 bases; nucleotides not matched to a gene: 8. CDR1 and CDR2 (germline): SGHVS, FNYEAQ.

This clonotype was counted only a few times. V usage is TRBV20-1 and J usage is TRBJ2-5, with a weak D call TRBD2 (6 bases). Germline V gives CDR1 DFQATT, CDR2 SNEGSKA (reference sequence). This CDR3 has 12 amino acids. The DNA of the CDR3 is TGCAGCCTGGAACTAGGGAGGGAGACCCAGTACTTC. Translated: CSLELGRETQYF.

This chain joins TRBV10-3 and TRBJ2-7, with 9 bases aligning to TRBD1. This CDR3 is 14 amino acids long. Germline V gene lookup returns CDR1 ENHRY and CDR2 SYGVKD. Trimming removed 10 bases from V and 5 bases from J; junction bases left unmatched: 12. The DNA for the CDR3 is TGTGCCACCAGGACAGGGGTTGTTAAGGACGAGCAGTACTTC. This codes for CATRTGVVKDEQYF.

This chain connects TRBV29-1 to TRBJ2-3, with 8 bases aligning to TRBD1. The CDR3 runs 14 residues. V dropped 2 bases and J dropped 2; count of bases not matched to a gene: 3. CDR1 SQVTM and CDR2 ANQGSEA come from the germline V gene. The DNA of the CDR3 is TGCAGCGTTGAAACAGGGGGTTCCACAGATACGCAGTATTTT. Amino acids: CSVETGGSTDTQYF.

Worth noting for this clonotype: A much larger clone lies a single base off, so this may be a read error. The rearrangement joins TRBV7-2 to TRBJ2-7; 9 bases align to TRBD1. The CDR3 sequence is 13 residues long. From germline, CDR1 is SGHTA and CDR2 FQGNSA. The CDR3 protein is CASSPDRGYDQYV. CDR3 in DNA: TGTGCCAGCAGCCCGGACAGGGGTTACGATCAGTACGTC.

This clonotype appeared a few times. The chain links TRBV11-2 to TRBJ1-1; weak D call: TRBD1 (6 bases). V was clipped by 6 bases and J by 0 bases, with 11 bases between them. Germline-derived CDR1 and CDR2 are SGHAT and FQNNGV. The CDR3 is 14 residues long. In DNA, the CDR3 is TGTGCCAGCAGAGATGGGACATTGAACACTGAAGCTTTCTTT. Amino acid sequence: CASRDGTLNTEAFF.

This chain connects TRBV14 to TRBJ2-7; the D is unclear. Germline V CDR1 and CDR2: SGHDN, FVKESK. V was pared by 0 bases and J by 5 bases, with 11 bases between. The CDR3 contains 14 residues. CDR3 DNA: TGTGCCAGCAGCCAAGATCGGTTAGTCAACGAGCAGTACTTC. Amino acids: CASSQDRLVNEQYF.

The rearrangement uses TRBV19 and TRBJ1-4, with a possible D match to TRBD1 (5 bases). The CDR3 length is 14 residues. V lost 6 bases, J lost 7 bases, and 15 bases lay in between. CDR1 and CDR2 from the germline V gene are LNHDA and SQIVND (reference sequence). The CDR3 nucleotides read TGTGCCAGTAGCAAAGGGGAGTTGGCTGAAAAACTGTTTTTT. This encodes CASSKGELAEKLFF.